What follows is one TCR beta chain and its context. No antigen is known for it. Methods used by the authors: ImmunoSEQ sequences covered only the junction and lacked quality scores; filtering therefore differed. Sequencing used immunoSEQ multiplex PCR; TCRdb keeps in-frame clones, though not all of them. V and J calls and clone size follow that table, whereas D and trimming were derived from the DNA. This sample yields approximately 470,000 clones, of which 65% to 85% are seen a single time; about an eighth belongs to the top ten. The data are from a study of shared clonotypes between healthy human individuals. Broader study findings: Sampling used blood alone; tissue repertoires probably differ. Limitation of the genetic and exposure-history diversity represented came from the few donors.

Sample: PBMCs. This receptor was obtained from a woman aged 40 to 50 in good health. Some clones in this sample may be carry-over from other donors' samples.

In DNA, the CDR3 is TGTGCCAGCAGCTTACCCGGGCTGGACTACGAGCAGTACTTC. This codes for CASSLPGLDYEQYF. V usage is TRBV5-4 and J usage is TRBJ2-7; D uncertain. Per the germline V gene, CDR1 is SGHNT and CDR2 is YYREEE (reference sequence). V was trimmed by 2 bases and J by 3 bases, leaving 12 bases between them. The CDR3 consists of 14 residues.